This T cell receptor beta chain is drawn from a study of Graves' ophthalmopathy and Graves' hyperthyroidism. Study results and limitations: Clonotypes were expanded in thyroid at above 0.001 frequency, and most also appeared in blood. Prediction of ophthalmopathy progression reached around 70% sensitivity and 72% to 80% specificity.

The authors used Ficoll-Paque density gradient centrifugation to separate PBMCs. The input was roughly 9.3 ml of fresh peripheral blood. Using RNA transcripts, the TCR beta CDR3 regions were amplified. HTBI primers primed a first-round RT-PCR, and a second-round multiplex PCR followed. TCRdb passed the multiplex PCR reads through MiXCR, listing each CDR3 protein once. Among fewer than 600,000 distinct CDR3 sequences listed, approximately 14% were seen once. The CDR3 runs 15 residues. V was pared by 5 bases and J by 6 bases, with 19 bases between. CDR1 is MDHEN and CDR2 is SYDVKM in the germline V gene. A note on this clonotype: As yet, its antigen is unknown.

The rearrangement uses TRBV28 and TRBJ1-1; TRBD1 might be the D (6 bases). The TCR was taken from a woman aged 30 to 39 with Graves' ophthalmopathy. Sequenced sample: blood. The DNA for the CDR3 is TGTGCCAGCAGTCCTTCCCGGGGGGGCGCATCTGAAGCTTTCTTT. Its protein product is CASSPSRGGASEAFF.